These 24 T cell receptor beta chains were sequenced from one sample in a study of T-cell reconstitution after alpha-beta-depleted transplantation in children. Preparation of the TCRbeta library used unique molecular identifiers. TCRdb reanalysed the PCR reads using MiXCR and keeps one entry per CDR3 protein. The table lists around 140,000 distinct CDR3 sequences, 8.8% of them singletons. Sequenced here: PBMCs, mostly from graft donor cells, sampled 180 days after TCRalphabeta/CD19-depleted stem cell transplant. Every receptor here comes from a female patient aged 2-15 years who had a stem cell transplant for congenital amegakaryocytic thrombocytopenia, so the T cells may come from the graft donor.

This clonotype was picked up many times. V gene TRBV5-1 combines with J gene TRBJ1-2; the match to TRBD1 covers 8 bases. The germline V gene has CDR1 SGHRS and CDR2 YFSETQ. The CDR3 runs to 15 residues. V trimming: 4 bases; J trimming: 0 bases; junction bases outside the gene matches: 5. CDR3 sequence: CASSLRTGPNYGYTF. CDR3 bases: TGCGCCAGCAGCCTCAGGACAGGGCCTAACTATGGCTACACCTTC. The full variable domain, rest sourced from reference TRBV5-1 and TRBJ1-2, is KAGVTQTPRYLIKTRGQQVTLSCSPISGHRSVSWYQQTPGQGLQFLFEYFSETQRNKGNFPGRFSGRQFSNSRSEMNVSTLELGDSALYLCASSLRTGPNYGYTFGSGTRLTVV.

CDR3 nucleotides: TGTGCCAGCAGTTTTTCGGGGATCTCCTACGAGCAGTACTTC. It is translated as CASSFSGISYEQYF. The genes are TRBV12-3 or TRBV12-4 and TRBJ2-7; maybe TRBD2 (5 bases). V lost 3 bases and J 0 bases, leaving 9 bases between the germline ends. The CDR3 runs to 14 residues.

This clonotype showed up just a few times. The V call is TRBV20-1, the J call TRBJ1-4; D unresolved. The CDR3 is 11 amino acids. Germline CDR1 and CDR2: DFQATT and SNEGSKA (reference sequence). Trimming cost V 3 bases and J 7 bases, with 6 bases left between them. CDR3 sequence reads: CSASRVEKLFF. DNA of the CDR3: TGCAGTGCTAGTCGGGTTGAAAAACTGTTTTTT.

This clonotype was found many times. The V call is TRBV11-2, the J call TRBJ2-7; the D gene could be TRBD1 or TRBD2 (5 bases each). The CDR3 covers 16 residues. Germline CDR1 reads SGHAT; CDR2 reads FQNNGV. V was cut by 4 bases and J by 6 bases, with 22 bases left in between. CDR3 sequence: CASSSTDRPNGIEQYF. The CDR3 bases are TGTGCCAGCAGCTCGACAGACCGACCGAACGGGATCGAGCAGTACTTC.

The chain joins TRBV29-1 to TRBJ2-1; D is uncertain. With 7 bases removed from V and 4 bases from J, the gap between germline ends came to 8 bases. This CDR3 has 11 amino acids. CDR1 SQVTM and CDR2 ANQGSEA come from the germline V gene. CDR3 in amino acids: CSGDWYNEQFF. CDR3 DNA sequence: TGCAGCGGTGACTGGTACAATGAGCAGTTCTTC.

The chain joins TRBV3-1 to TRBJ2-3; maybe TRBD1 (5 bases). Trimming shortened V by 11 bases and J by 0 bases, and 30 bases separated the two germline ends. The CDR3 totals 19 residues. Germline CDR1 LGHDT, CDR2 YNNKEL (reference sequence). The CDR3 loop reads CASSKQDRRTIPSTDTQYF. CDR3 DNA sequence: TGTGCCTCCAGCAAGCAGGACCGCCGGACAATTCCAAGCACAGATACGCAGTATTTT.

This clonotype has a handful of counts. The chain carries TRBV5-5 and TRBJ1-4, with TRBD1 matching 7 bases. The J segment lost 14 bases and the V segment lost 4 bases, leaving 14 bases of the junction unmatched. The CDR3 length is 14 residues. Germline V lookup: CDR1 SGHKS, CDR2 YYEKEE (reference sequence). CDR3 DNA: TGTGCCAGCAGCCTAGACAGGGCCCCGCGTCGGCTGTTTTTT. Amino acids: CASSLDRAPRRLFF.

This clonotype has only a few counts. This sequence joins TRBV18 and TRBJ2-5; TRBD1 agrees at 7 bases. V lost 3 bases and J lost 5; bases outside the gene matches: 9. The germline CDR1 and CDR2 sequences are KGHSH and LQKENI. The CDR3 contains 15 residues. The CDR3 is CASSPPGQRRETQYF. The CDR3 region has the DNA TGTGCCAGCTCACCGCCGGGACAGAGAAGGGAGACCCAGTACTTC.

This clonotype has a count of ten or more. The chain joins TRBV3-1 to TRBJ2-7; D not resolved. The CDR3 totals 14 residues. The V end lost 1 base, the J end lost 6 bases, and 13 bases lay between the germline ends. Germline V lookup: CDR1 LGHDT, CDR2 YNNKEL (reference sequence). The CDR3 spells CASSQAAAVGEQYF. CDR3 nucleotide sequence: TGTGCCAGCAGCCAAGCGGCGGCAGTGGGCGAGCAGTACTTC.

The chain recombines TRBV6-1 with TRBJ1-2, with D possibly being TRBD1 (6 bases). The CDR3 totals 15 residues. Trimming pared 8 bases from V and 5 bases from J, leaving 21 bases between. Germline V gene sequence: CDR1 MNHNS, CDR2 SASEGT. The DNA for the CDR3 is TGTGCCAGCGGGGGTTCGGGACACCTTTTATATGGCTACACCTTC. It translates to CASGGSGHLLYGYTF.

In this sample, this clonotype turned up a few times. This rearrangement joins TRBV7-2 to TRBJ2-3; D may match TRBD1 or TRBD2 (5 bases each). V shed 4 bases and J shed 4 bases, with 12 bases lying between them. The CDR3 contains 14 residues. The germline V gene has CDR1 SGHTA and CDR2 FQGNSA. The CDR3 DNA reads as TGTGCCAGCAGCTCCACGGGGCGAGCAGATACGCAGTATTTT. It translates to CASSSTGRADTQYF.

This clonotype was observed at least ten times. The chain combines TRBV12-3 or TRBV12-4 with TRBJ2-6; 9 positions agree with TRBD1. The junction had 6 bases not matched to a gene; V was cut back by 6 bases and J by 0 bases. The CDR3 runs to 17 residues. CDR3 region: CASRLTGGVSGANVLTF. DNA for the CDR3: TGTGCCAGCAGACTTACAGGGGGCGTCTCTGGGGCCAACGTCCTGACTTTC.

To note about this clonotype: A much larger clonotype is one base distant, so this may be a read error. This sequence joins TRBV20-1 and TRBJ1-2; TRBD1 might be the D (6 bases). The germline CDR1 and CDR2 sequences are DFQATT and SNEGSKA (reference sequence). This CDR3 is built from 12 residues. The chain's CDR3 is CGARMGAFLYTF. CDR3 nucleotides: TGCGGTGCTAGGATGGGGGCTTTCCTCTACACCTTC.

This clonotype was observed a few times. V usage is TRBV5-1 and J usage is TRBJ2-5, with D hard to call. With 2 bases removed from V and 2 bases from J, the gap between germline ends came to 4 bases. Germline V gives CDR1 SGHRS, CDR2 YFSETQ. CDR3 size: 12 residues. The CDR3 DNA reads TGCGCCAGCAGCTTTGGGCAAGAGACCCAGTACTTC. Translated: CASSFGQETQYF.

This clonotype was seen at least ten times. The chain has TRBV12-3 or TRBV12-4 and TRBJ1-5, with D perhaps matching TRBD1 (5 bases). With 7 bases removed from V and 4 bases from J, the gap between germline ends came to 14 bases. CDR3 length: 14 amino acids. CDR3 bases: TGTGCCAGCAACTGGGGGGGAGAGAATCAGCCCCAGCATTTT. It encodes CASNWGGENQPQHF.

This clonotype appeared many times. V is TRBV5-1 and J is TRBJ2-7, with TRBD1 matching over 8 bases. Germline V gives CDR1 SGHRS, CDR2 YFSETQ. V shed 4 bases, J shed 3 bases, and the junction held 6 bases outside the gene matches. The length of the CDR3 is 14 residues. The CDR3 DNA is TGCGCCAGCAGCCAGGACAGGGAGTACTACGAGCAGTACTTC. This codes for CASSQDREYYEQYF.

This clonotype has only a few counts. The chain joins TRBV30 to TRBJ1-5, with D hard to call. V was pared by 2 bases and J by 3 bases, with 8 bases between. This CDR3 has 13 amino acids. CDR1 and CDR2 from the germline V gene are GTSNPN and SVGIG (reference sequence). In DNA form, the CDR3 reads TGTGCCTGGAGTAGAGTTGACAATCAGCCCCAGCATTTT. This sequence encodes CAWSRVDNQPQHF. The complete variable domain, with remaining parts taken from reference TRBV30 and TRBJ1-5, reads SQTIHQWPATLVQPVGSPLSLECTVEGTSNPNLYWYRQAAGRGLQLLFYSVGIGQISSEVPQNLSASRPQDRQFILSSKKLLLSDSGFYLCAWSRVDNQPQHFGDGTRLSIL.

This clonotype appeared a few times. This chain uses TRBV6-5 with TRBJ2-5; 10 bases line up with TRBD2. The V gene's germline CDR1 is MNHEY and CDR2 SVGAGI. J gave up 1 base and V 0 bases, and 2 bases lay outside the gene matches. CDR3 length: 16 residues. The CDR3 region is CASSYSLAGAQETQYF. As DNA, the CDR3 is TGTGCCAGCAGTTACTCCCTAGCGGGGGCCCAAGAGACCCAGTACTTC.

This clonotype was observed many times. The CDR3 nucleotides are TGTGCCAGCAGCTTAGCCCCGACAGGGACGAACACTGAAGCTTTCTTT. This translates into CASSLAPTGTNTEAFF. The rearrangement uses TRBV7-3 and TRBJ1-1, with 7 bases aligning to TRBD1. Germline CDR1 and CDR2: SGHTA and FQGTGA. This CDR3 region has 16 residues. The V and J ends lost 2 bases and 1 base, in that order; junction bases with no gene match: 7.

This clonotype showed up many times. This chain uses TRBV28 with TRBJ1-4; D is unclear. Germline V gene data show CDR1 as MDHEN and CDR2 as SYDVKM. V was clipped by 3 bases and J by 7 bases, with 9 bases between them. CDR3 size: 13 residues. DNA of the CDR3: TGTGCCAGCAGTTTGGTTACGGGTGAAAAACTGTTTTTT. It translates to CASSLVTGEKLFF.

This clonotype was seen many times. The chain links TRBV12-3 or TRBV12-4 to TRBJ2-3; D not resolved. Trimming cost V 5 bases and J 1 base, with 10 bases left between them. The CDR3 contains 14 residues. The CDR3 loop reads CASSLRMGTDTQYF. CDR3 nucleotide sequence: TGTGCCAGCAGTCTACGGATGGGCACAGATACGCAGTATTTT.

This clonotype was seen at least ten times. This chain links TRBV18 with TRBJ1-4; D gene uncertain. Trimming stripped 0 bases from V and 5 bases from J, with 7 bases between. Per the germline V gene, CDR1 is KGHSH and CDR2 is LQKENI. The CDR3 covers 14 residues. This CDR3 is CASSPPGPNEKLFF. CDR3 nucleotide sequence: TGTGCCAGCTCACCACCCGGGCCCAATGAAAAACTGTTTTTT.

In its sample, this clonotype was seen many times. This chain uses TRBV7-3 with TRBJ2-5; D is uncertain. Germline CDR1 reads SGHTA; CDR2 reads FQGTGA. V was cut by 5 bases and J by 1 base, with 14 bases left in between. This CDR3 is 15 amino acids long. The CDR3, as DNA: TGTGCCAGCAGCCTCGGGCCTTGGACCCAAGAGACCCAGTACTTC. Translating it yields CASSLGPWTQETQYF.

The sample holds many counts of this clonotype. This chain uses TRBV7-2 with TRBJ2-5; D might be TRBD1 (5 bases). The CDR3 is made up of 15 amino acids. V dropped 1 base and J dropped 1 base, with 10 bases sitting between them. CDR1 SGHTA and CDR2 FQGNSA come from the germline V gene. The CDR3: CASSLDLQGQETQYF. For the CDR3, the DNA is TGTGCCAGCAGCTTAGATTTGCAGGGCCAAGAGACCCAGTACTTC.